This T cell receptor beta chain was captured in a study of naive and memory T cell subsets. Germline V gives CDR1 LGHDT, CDR2 YNNKEL (reference sequence). The CDR3 is 12 residues long. V shed 6 bases and J shed 3 bases, with 8 bases lying between them. Alpha and beta libraries were amplified separately from the second PCR onward. Study findings and constraints: The power law exponent of TCR abundance differed between naive and memory cells. Over 95% of naive TCR sequences appeared only once, unlike memory subsets.

On this clonotype: Its specificity is unknown.

The beta constant-region primer was an equimolar mix of two oligonucleotides covering TRBC1 and TRBC2. An oligonucleotide with the SP2 primer and a 12-nucleotide UMI was ligated to the cDNA 3' end. TCRdb re-derived calls from the UMI-ligation and nested PCR reads in MiXCR, one entry per CDR3 protein. The sample has 150,000 or so distinct CDR3 sequences, approximately 17% seen once. The J gene is TRBJ1-1, the V gene TRBV3-1; D gene ambiguous. The sequencing input was naive CD4+ T cells from blood. The receptor was derived from a human donor in good health. CDR3 amino acids: CASSRRDTEAFF. The CDR3 DNA follows: TGTGCCAGCAGTCGGAGGGACACTGAAGCTTTCTTT.